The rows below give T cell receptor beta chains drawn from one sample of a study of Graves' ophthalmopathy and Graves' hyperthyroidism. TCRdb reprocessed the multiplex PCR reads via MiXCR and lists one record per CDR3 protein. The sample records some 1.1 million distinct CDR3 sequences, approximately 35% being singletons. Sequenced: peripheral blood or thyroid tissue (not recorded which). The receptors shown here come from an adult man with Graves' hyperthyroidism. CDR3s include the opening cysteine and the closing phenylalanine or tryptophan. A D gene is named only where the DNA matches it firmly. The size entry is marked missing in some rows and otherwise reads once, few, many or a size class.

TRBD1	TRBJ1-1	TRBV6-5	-	TGTGCCAGCAGCAAGAAGACAGGGGGGGTTGATACTGAAGCTTTCTTT	CASSKKTGGVDTEAFF
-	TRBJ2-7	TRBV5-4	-	TGTGCCAGCAGCGAGGGCCCCGGTGAATACGAGCAGTACTTC	CASSEGPGEYEQYF
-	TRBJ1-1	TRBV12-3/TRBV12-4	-	TGTGCCAGCAGTTTACATCGGGGTGGGGATTTGAACACTGAAGCTTTCTTT	CASSLHRGGDLNTEAFF
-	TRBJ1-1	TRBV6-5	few	TGTGCCAGCAGTTACCGGGACGGAGAGGAAGCTTTCTTT	CASSYRDGEEAFF
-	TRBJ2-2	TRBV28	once	TGTGCCAGCAGTTTACCCCAGTTGGCCGGGGAGCTGTTTTTT	CASSLPQLAGELFF
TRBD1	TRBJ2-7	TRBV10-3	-	TGTGCTAGGGACAGTTCTTTCTACGAGCAGTACTTC	CARDSSFYEQYF
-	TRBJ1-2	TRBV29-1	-	TGCAGCAGCTACCGAGGGGGGTCCAGAGATCTAAACTATGGCTACACCTTC	CSSYRGGSRDLNYGYTF
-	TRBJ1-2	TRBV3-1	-	TGTGCCATCAGCCAACAAGGGAGCTATGGCTACACCTTC	CAISQQGSYGYTF
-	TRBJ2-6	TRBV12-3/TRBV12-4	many	TGTGCCAGCACCGCGGGTAGTGGGGCCAACGTCCTGACTTTC	CASTAGSGANVLTF
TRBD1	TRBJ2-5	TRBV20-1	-	TGCAGTGCGGCACAGGGGGTCGGTCAGCCCCAGTACTTC	CSAAQGVGQPQYF
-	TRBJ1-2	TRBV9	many	TGTGCCAGCAGCGTAGCTGGAGGCGGCTTCTATGGCTACACCTTC	CASSVAGGGFYGYTF
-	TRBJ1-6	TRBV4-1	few	TGCGCCAGCAGCCAAGATTTCAGTAATAATTCACCCCTCCACTTT	CASSQDFSNNSPLHF
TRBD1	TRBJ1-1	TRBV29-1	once	TGCAGCGTTGCCGGGACAGGGGGCGCGGACACTGAAGCTTTCTTT	CSVAGTGGADTEAFF
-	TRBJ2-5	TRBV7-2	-	TGTGCCAGCAGCTTGCCAGGGGACCAAGAGACCCAGTACTTC	CASSLPGDQETQYF
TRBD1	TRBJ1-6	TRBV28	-	TGTGCCAGCAGGGGGACAGGGGTGGGTTCACCCCTCCACTTT	CASRGTGVGSPLHF
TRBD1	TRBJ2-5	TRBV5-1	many	TGCGCCAGCAGCGTAGGGACAGGACTTAACCAAGAGACCCAGTACTTC	CASSVGTGLNQETQYF
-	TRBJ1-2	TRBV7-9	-	TGTGCCAGCAGTGCCCGGGGAGTTAACTATGGCTACACCTTC	CASSARGVNYGYTF
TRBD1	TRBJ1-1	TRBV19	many	TGTGCCAGTAGCCGGGACAGGGACACTGAAGCTTTCTTT	CASSRDRDTEAFF
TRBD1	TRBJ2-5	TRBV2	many	TGTGCCAGCAGTGGGGACAGGGGAAACCAAGAGACCCAGTACTTC	CASSGDRGNQETQYF
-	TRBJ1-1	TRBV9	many	TGTGCCAGCAGCGTAGTTGGGGGCCGGAACACTGAAGCTTTCTTT	CASSVVGGRNTEAFF
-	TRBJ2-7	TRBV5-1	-	TGCGCCAGCAGGGATCCTCCTTACTACGAGCAGTACTTC	CASRDPPYYEQYF
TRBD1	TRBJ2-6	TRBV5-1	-	TGCGCCAGCAGCCAAAAGGGGACAGGGGCCGCCTCATCTGGGGCCAACGTCCTGACTTTC	CASSQKGTGAASSGANVLTF
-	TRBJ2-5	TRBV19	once	TGTGCCAGTAGTATCAGGGCAGTAGGGCGAGAGACCCAGTACTTC	CASSIRAVGRETQYF
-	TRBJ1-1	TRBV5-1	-	TGCGCCAGCAGCTCCCGACAGACCGCTGAAGCTTTCTTT	CASSSRQTAEAFF
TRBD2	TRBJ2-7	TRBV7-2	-	TGTGCCAGCAGCTATCTGGGGACTAGCGCTAACGAGCAGTACTTC	CASSYLGTSANEQYF
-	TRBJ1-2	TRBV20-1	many	TGCAGTGCTACGGCTCATAGCCAGCCCAACTATGGCTACACCTTC	CSATAHSQPNYGYTF
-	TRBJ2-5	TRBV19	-	TGTGCCAGTAGTATCAGAGGGGGCCAAGAGACCCAGTACTTC	CASSIRGGQETQYF
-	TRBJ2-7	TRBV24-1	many	TGTGCCACCAGTGATTTAGGGTATGGGAAAAACTACGAGCAGTACTTC	CATSDLGYGKNYEQYF
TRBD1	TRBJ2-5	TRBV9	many	TGTGCCAGCAGCGCGACAGGGAACCAAGAGACCCAGTACTTC	CASSATGNQETQYF
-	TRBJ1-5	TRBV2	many	TGTGCCAGCAGTGAACCCACAGTTAGCAATCAGCCCCAGCATTTT	CASSEPTVSNQPQHF
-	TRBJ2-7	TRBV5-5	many	TGTGCCAGCAGCTCCTACTCGGTCGAGCAGTACTTC	CASSSYSVEQYF
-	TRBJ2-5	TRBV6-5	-	TGTGCCAGCAGTTATTCCGGGACGGCTCAAGAGACCCAGTACTTC	CASSYSGTAQETQYF
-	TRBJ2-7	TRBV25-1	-	TGTGCCAGCAGCGACCCGGGAGAGGACGAGCAGTACTTC	CASSDPGEDEQYF
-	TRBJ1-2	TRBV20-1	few	TGCAGTGCCACCCGTCAGGCAGGGAACTATGGCTACACCTTC	CSATRQAGNYGYTF
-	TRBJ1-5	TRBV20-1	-	TGCAGTGCTAACGAGGAACAGGCGGTTGATCAGCCCCAGCATTTT	CSANEEQAVDQPQHF
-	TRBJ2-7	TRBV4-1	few	TGCGCCAGCAGCCGCGAGTCGGGACGCTCCTACGAGCAGTACTTC	CASSRESGRSYEQYF
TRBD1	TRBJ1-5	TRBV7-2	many	TGTGCCAGCAGCCCTCGACAGGGAAATCAGCCCCAGCATTTT	CASSPRQGNQPQHF
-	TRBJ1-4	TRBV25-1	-	TGTGCCAGCAGCCAAGATGGGGGGCCAGGTGAAAAACTGTTTTTT	CASSQDGGPGEKLFF
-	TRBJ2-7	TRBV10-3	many	TGTGCCGTGCACAGGGACCTCTCCTACGAGCAGTACTTC	CAVHRDLSYEQYF
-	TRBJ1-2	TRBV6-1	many	TGTGCCAGCAGTGGGACACGGAACTATGGCTACACCTTC	CASSGTRNYGYTF
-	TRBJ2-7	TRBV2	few	TGTGCCAGCAGTGAAGGACCGATCTACGAGCAGTACTTC	CASSEGPIYEQYF
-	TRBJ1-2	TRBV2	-	TGTGCCGGCAGTGATTACACCAAGTGTGGCTACACCTTC	CAGSDYTKCGYTF